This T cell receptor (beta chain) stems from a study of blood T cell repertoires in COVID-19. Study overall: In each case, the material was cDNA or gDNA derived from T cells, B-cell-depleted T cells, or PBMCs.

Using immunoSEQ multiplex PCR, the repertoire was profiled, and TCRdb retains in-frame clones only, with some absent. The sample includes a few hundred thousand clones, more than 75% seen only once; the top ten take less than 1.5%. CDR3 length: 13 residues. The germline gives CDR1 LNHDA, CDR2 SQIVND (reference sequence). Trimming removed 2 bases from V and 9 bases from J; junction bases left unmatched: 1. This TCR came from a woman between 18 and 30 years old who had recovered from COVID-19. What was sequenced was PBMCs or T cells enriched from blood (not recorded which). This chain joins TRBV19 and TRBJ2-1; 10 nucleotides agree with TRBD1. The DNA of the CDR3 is TGTGCCAGTAGTATAAGGGACAGGGGTGAGCAGTTCTTC. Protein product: CASSIRDRGEQFF.